The next 12 T cell receptor beta chains were all read from a single sample in a study of long-term antiretroviral therapy in people with HIV. An immunoSEQ assay, version v3.0, was performed at survey level. Some clones are missing from TCRdb's copy, which holds only in-frame ones; the method was immunoSEQ multiplex PCR. The sample lists 30,000 to 35,000 clones; 94% were seen once. Source: unsorted PBMCs, taken about 5.1 years after starting antiretroviral therapy. The receptors come from a woman between 50 and 59 years old with HIV.

V gene TRBV5-4 combines with J gene TRBJ2-3; D is ambiguous. The CDR3 spans 13 residues. V was trimmed by 4 bases and J by 2 bases, leaving 8 bases between them. Germline loops: CDR1 SGHNT, CDR2 YYREEE (reference sequence). The CDR3 is CASSGATTDTQYF. The CDR3 coding sequence is TGTGCCAGCAGCGGTGCCACCACAGATACGCAGTATTTT.

V usage is TRBV7-2 and J usage is TRBJ2-1, with D possibly being TRBD1 (5 bases). The CDR3 is 14 amino acids. V lost 5 bases and J 3 bases, leaving 11 bases between the germline ends. Germline CDR1 and CDR2: SGHTA and FQGNSA. This chain's CDR3 is CASSVGHLYNEQFF. In DNA form, the CDR3 reads TGTGCCAGCAGCGTAGGACATCTCTACAATGAGCAGTTCTTC.

The CDR3 reads CASSYRQGIHNQPQHF. As DNA, the CDR3 is TGTGCCAGCAGCTACAGACAGGGTATTCACAATCAGCCCCAGCATTTT. V is TRBV6-6 and J is TRBJ1-5; 7 bases are a match to TRBD1. Germline-derived CDR1 and CDR2 are MNHNY and SVGAGI (reference sequence). This CDR3 region has 16 residues. Trimming took 6 bases from V and 3 from J; bases not matched to a gene: 11.

The chain is built from TRBV7-3 and TRBJ1-1, with 7 bases that match TRBD1. Germline lookup yields CDR1 SGHTA and CDR2 FQGTGA. The junction had 6 bases not matched to a gene; V was cut back by 4 bases and J by 4 bases. The CDR3 totals 14 residues. The CDR3 bases are TGTGCCAGCAGCTCAAGACAGGGTAGCACTGAAGCTTTCTTT. Its translation: CASSSRQGSTEAFF.

This clone was picked up one time. The chain couples TRBV10-3 to TRBJ2-3, with 9 bases that match TRBD1. The trim removed 9 bases at V and 2 bases at J, leaving 3 bases unmatched. This CDR3 contains 13 residues. Looked up from germline, CDR1 is ENHRY and CDR2 is SYGVKD. DNA for the CDR3: TGTGCCATACAGGGGGCTGACACAGATACGCAGTATTTT. It translates to CAIQGADTDTQYF.

The chain carries TRBV30 and TRBJ2-7; D gene ambiguous. The ends were cut back, 1 base at V and 3 bases at J, with 7 bases in the middle. Germline CDR1 reads GTSNPN; CDR2 reads SVGIG (reference sequence). The CDR3 consists of 12 residues. The CDR3 region has the DNA TGTGCCTGGAGTGAAGGCTTCTACGAGCAGTACTTC. Its protein product is CAWSEGFYEQYF.

The rearrangement links TRBV6-5 to TRBJ1-1; 7 bases align to TRBD1. The ends lost 4 bases at V and 4 bases at J; junction bases unmatched: 6. The CDR3 contains 14 residues. Germline V gene sequence: CDR1 MNHEY, CDR2 SVGAGI. The DNA of the CDR3 is TGTGCCAGCAGTTTAGGGGGCTTGGGCACTGAAGCTTTCTTT. Translation: CASSLGGLGTEAFF.

This chain connects TRBV23-1 to TRBJ2-7, with 7 bases lining up with TRBD1. TRBV23-1 is an ORF; its function is uncertain. The junction had 9 bases not matched to a gene; V was cut back by 2 bases and J by 2 bases. The CDR3 is 16 residues long. CDR3 in DNA: TGCGCCAGCAGTCAAAAGCTGAACAGGGGACCCTACGAGCAGTACTTC. It encodes CASSQKLNRGPYEQYF.

The chain recombines TRBV9 with TRBJ1-3; the match to TRBD1 covers 9 bases. This CDR3 has 20 residues. J lost 4 bases, V lost 1 base, and 18 bases had no gene match. Germline V gene sequence: CDR1 SGDLS, CDR2 YYNGEE. This CDR3 is CASSVLDPGQGYYDGNTIYF. In DNA, the CDR3 is TGTGCCAGCAGCGTATTGGATCCGGGACAGGGATACTACGACGGAAACACCATATATTTT.

This rearrangement joins TRBV5-6 to TRBJ2-5; TRBD2 matches 8 bases. Per germline, CDR1 SGHDT and CDR2 YYEEEE. The CDR3 is 14 residues long. The V gene end was trimmed by 7 bases and the J gene end by 1 base; junction bases not matched to a gene: 6. DNA of the CDR3: TGTGCCAGCTGGGCACTAGCGGCCCAAGAGACCCAGTACTTC. Residues: CASWALAAQETQYF.

The rearrangement uses TRBV5-8 and TRBJ1-4, with TRBD1 as a possible D gene (5 bases). Germline V gene data show CDR1 as SGHTS and CDR2 as YDEGEE. This CDR3 is 15 amino acids long. Deletions cut 3 bases from V and 8 bases from J, with 17 bases between. Here the CDR3 DNA reads TGTGCCAGCAGCTCACGTCAGGGAACGGGCGAAAAACTGTTTTTT. This codes for CASSSRQGTGEKLFF.

The CDR3 loop is CAWSATGGTEAFF. Here the CDR3 DNA reads TGTGCCTGGAGCGCCACAGGGGGCACTGAAGCTTTCTTT. The J gene is TRBJ1-1, the V gene TRBV30, with TRBD1 identical over 8 bases. CDR3 length: 13 amino acids. Germline V CDR1 and CDR2: GTSNPN, SVGIG (reference sequence). J was trimmed by 4 bases and V by 3 bases; bases with no gene match: 4.